The clone carrying this T cell receptor (beta chain) ranks as medium-sized. The antigen is undetermined. The sample is drawn from a study of T cells in tumors after PD-1 blockade. Study-level points and caveats: Some novel exhausted tumor clones appeared in pre-treatment blood, suggesting peripheral recruitment.

Sequencing was performed with immunoSEQ multiplex PCR; in TCRdb, only in-frame clones are kept and a portion is missing. The sample lists 14,000 or so clones; about 66% were seen once. Tumor biopsies came from the same primary tumor site before and after PD-1 blockade. Squamous cell carcinoma tissue after treatment was collected an average of 31 days into therapy. There are 13 residues in the CDR3. The ends were cut back, 5 bases at V and 8 bases at J, with 13 bases in the middle. Germline assignment: CDR1 SGHNT and CDR2 YENEEA. This sequence was found in a human donor with cutaneous squamous cell carcinoma. The material sequenced was tumor tissue, taken after anti-PD-1 treatment. The J gene is TRBJ2-4, the V gene TRBV11-3, with D perhaps assigned TRBD1 or TRBD2 (5 bases each). The DNA of the CDR3 is TGTGCCAGCAGCCCGGGGACCTGGGACATTCAGTACTTC. This codes for CASSPGTWDIQYF.